These T cell receptor beta chains were read from a single sample in a study of human T cells and chemical hapten exposure. TCRdb ran MiXCR on the RACE reads and lists one entry per CDR3 protein. The data contain 240,000 or so distinct CDR3 sequences, 7.5% to 9% of them singletons. The sample in question was whole blood, obtained in connection with sensitization to the hapten diphenylcyclopropenone (DPC). Receptors were obtained from a woman in her thirties or forties with alopecia areata. Some clones in this sample may be carry-over from other donors' samples. The CDR3 runs from the conserved cysteine through the conserved F or W. A D gene is named only where the DNA matches it firmly. The size of a clone is reported for some rows only, either as once, few or many, or as a class for expanded clones.

.,.,TRBV9,CASSVGGGLYEQYF
TRBD2,few,TRBV12-3/TRBV12-4,CASSSSGRSYNEQFF
TRBD2,.,TRBV10-3,CAITRTSGSILSTDTQYF
TRBD1,.,TRBV7-8,CASSLVWDSDNQPQHF
.,.,TRBV6-5,CASGLGGRYNEQFF
TRBD1,many,TRBV20-1,CSAGQAGGNTEAFF
.,many,TRBV24-1,CATSDSPPGQENEQFF
TRBD1,.,TRBV5-5,CASSRRGQGGETQYF
.,many,TRBV28,CASSLRTHTSSYNEQFF
.,.,TRBV11-1,CASSLAPGLGVEQYF
TRBD1,many,TRBV25-1,CASSERWTGQETQYF
.,.,TRBV4-3,CASSQRRVRVSRFF
.,.,TRBV7-2,CASRIAYEQYF
TRBD1,.,TRBV5-6,CASSFWDRGYEQYF